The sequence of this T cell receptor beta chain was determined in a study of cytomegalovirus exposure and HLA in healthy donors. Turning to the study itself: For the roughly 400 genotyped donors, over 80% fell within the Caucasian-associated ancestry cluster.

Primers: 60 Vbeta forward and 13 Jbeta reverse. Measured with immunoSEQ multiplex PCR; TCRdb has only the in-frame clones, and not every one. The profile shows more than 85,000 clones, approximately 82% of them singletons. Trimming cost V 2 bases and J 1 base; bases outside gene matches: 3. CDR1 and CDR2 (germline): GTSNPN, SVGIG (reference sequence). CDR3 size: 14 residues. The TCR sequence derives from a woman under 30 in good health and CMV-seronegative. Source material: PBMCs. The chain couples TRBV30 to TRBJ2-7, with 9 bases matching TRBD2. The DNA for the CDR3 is TGTGCCTGGAGTTTGCGGGGGGGGTCCTACGAGCAGTACTTC. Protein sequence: CAWSLRGGSYEQYF.